One and the same sample provided the 21 T cell receptor beta chains below, sequenced in a study of shared clonotypes between healthy human individuals. The repertoire was sequenced with immunoSEQ multiplex PCR; TCRdb's copy has only in-frame clones and lacks some. Among about 700,000 clones, roughly 94% were seen once, and the ten largest hold about 24%. In the naive CD8 group, cells lacked CD45RO and were positively selected for CCR7, so terminally differentiated effector memory CD45RA+ cells were left out. The specimen sequenced was naive CD8+ T cells sorted from blood. Source of these receptors: a man aged 25 to 40 in good health.

DNA of the CDR3: TGTGCCAGCAGCTTAGCACCCAATGAGCAGTTCTTC. It yields the protein CASSLAPNEQFF. The chain uses TRBV11-2 and TRBJ2-1; D is unclear. Germline V CDR1 and CDR2: SGHAT, FQNNGV. The ends were cut back, 1 base at V and 6 bases at J, with 4 bases in the middle. This CDR3 contains 12 residues.

The chain links TRBV9 to TRBJ1-1; no clear D. The CDR3 contains 11 residues. CDR1 is SGDLS, CDR2 YYNGEE, per germline. Trimming pared 5 bases from V and 1 base from J, leaving 3 bases between. CDR3 DNA: TGTGCCAGCAGTACGAACACTGAAGCTTTCTTT. Its protein product is CASSTNTEAFF. The variable domain in full, with the rest retrieved from reference TRBV9 and TRBJ1-1, is DSGVTQTPKHLITATGQRVTLRCSPRSGDLSVYWYQQSLDQGLQFLIQYYNGEERAKGNILERFSAQQFPDLHSELNLSSLELGDSALYFCASSTNTEAFFGQGTRLTVV.

The gene calls are TRBV25-1 and TRBJ2-1; 7 bases map to TRBD2. The CDR3 extends over 17 amino acids. After removal of 3 bases from V and 8 bases from J, the junction contained 16 bases not matched to a gene. Germline CDR1 and CDR2: MGHDK and SYGVNS. CDR3 protein: CASSDINAGEGSDEQFF. The CDR3 coding sequence is TGTGCCAGCAGTGATATAAATGCGGGGGAGGGGAGCGATGAGCAGTTCTTC.

The chain carries TRBV7-9 and TRBJ2-1, with 10 bases matching TRBD2. The germline CDR1 and CDR2 sequences are SEHNR and FQNEAQ (reference sequence). The CDR3 consists of 16 residues. Trimming at V came to 3 bases and at J to 8 bases, leaving 10 bases not matched to a gene. CDR3 amino acids: CASSFKAGGGPDEQFF. In nucleotides, the CDR3 is TGTGCCAGCAGCTTTAAAGCGGGAGGGGGTCCCGATGAGCAGTTCTTC.

The chain employs TRBV29-1 and TRBJ2-5; D is uncertain. CDR3 length equals 16 residues. The germline CDR1 and CDR2 sequences are SQVTM and ANQGSEA. The V gene lost 0 bases and the J gene lost 5 bases, with 19 bases spanning the gap. The CDR3 DNA is TGCAGCGTTGAAGATACGGCGGCCCCGGCGTTGGAGACCCAGTACTTC. Translating gives CSVEDTAAPALETQYF.

The chain has TRBV5-6 and TRBJ2-6; no reliable D call. Germline lookup yields CDR1 SGHDT and CDR2 YYEEEE. The V and J ends lost 9 bases and 0 bases respectively, with 16 bases between them. The CDR3 consists of 16 residues. CDR3 in DNA: TGTGCCACCGCCGGGTGGCTGGACTCTGGGGCCAACGTCCTGACTTTC. Translation gives CATAGWLDSGANVLTF.

The chain recombines TRBV14 with TRBJ1-4, with D possibly being TRBD1 (5 bases). The V gene's germline CDR1 is SGHDN and CDR2 FVKESK. The CDR3 loop spans 15 amino acids. Trimming cost V 4 bases and J 7 bases, with 16 bases left between them. DNA for the CDR3: TGTGCCAGCAGCCCCCGGACGGGGGAGGGTGAAAAACTGTTTTTT. As protein: CASSPRTGEGEKLFF.

The rearrangement uses TRBV15 and TRBJ2-7; D might be TRBD1 (6 bases). V lost 4 bases and J 5 bases, leaving 21 bases between the germline ends. The CDR3 is 16 residues long. From germline, CDR1 is LNHNV and CDR2 YYDKDF (reference sequence). CDR3 sequence reads: CATSKERGGFRNEQYF. CDR3 nucleotides: TGTGCCACCAGCAAAGAACGAGGGGGTTTCAGGAACGAGCAGTACTTC.

DNA for the CDR3: TGTGCCAGCAGTGAAGTATCCCTTAGAGTGCAGTACTTC. Translating gives CASSEVSLRVQYF. This chain joins TRBV6-1 and TRBJ2-5; D gene ambiguous. CDR3 length: 13 residues. Trimming left V 1 base short and J 11 bases short, with 14 bases between. Germline V gives CDR1 MNHNS, CDR2 SASEGT.

On this clone: This CDR3 is also generated by other DNA sequences in the sample. The chain employs TRBV7-9 and TRBJ2-7, with D unresolved. CDR1 and CDR2 from the germline V gene are SEHNR and FQNEAQ (reference sequence). The CDR3 has 12 residues. V shed 4 bases and J shed 1 base, with 5 bases lying between them. For the CDR3, the DNA is TGTGCCAGCAGCTCCCATTCCTACGAGCAGTACTTC. This encodes CASSSHSYEQYF.

The chain joins TRBV13 to TRBJ1-3; no reliable D call. CDR1 is PRHDT and CDR2 is FYEKMQ in the germline V gene (reference sequence). The CDR3 is 16 residues long. V lost 0 bases to trimming and J lost 0 bases, with 9 bases between them. CDR3 bases: TGTGCCAGCAGCTTAGGCCGGGTTCACTCTGGAAACACCATATATTTT. Amino acids: CASSLGRVHSGNTIYF.

This chain connects TRBV25-1 to TRBJ2-5; weak D call: TRBD1 (6 bases). Trimming left V 2 bases short and J 2 bases short, with 15 bases between. The CDR3 totals 16 residues. CDR1 is MGHDK, CDR2 SYGVNS, per germline. In DNA, the CDR3 is TGTGCCAGCAGTGAAATCGGCGGACAGCAACAAGAGACCCAGTACTTC. This translates into CASSEIGGQQQETQYF.

The CDR3 reads CASWDRGIHEQYF. CDR3 sequence (DNA): TGTGCCAGCTGGGACAGGGGGATTCACGAGCAGTACTTC. The chain carries TRBV27 and TRBJ2-7; 11 nucleotides match TRBD1. CDR1 and CDR2 (germline): MNHEY, SMNVEV (reference sequence). There are 13 residues in the CDR3. Losses at the gene ends were 8 bases for V and 5 bases for J; bases not matched to a gene: 5.

This chain connects TRBV14 to TRBJ2-2, with D perhaps TRBD2 (5 bases). V lost 1 base to trimming and J lost 4 bases, with 7 bases between them. This CDR3 has 14 residues. The germline CDR1 and CDR2 sequences are SGHDN and FVKESK. The CDR3 loop reads CASSQGGSTGELFF. The CDR3 coding sequence is TGTGCCAGCAGCCAAGGAGGGAGCACCGGGGAGCTGTTTTTT. Combining the CDR3 with reference TRBV14 and TRBJ2-2 gives the whole variable domain EAGVTQFPSHSVIEKGQTVTLRCDPISGHDNLYWYRRVMGKEIKFLLHFVKESKQDESGMPNNRFLAERTGGTYSTLKVQPAELEDSGVYFCASSQGGSTGELFFGEGSRLTVL.

The V call is TRBV2, the J call TRBJ1-3; maybe TRBD1 (5 bases). The CDR3 totals 17 residues. V lost 1 base and J lost 4, with 17 bases in between. Germline V CDR1 and CDR2: SNHLY, FYNNEI. This CDR3 reads CASSEEAFQGTGNTIYF. The CDR3 DNA is TGTGCCAGCAGTGAAGAAGCGTTTCAGGGAACAGGAAACACCATATATTTT.

This rearrangement joins TRBV5-6 to TRBJ2-7; D assignment may be TRBD1 or TRBD2 (6 bases each). Looked up from germline, CDR1 is SGHDT and CDR2 is YYEEEE. This CDR3 contains 14 residues. Trimming took off 7 bases at V and 0 bases at J, with 14 bases between the two ends. CDR3 nucleotides: TGTGCCAGCGGAGGGGGAACCGGCTCCTACGAGCAGTACTTC. Its translation is CASGGGTGSYEQYF.

This chain connects TRBV6-5 to TRBJ2-2; 7 nucleotides line up with TRBD2. The J segment lost 0 bases and the V segment lost 2 bases, leaving 3 bases of the junction unmatched. CDR3 length equals 16 residues. Germline-derived CDR1 and CDR2 are MNHEY and SVGAGI. CDR3 coding DNA: TGTGCCAGCAGTTACCCGGGACTATCGAACACCGGGGAGCTGTTTTTT. Translating gives CASSYPGLSNTGELFF.

The chain links TRBV19 to TRBJ1-5, with unresolved D. The CDR3 has 13 amino acids. Trimming cost V 6 bases and J 0 bases, with 6 bases left between them. Looked up from germline, CDR1 is LNHDA and CDR2 is SQIVND (reference sequence). CDR3 DNA: TGTGCCAGTAGGAAATATAGCAATCAGCCCCAGCATTTT. Encoded protein: CASRKYSNQPQHF.

This chain links TRBV28 with TRBJ2-2; maybe TRBD2 (6 bases). This CDR3 is 15 amino acids long. The germline V gene encodes CDR1 MDHEN and CDR2 SYDVKM. Trimming left V 3 bases short and J 5 bases short, with 13 bases between. The CDR3 DNA sequence: TGTGCCAGCAGTTTCATGACGGGAGCTACCGGGGAGCTGTTTTTT. Translated, it gives CASSFMTGATGELFF.

V is TRBV4-1 and J is TRBJ2-7; a weak D match, TRBD1 (5 bases). Per the germline V gene, CDR1 is MGHRA and CDR2 is YSYEKL. The CDR3 runs to 13 residues. The V and J ends lost 3 bases and 2 bases respectively, with 8 bases between them. The CDR3 nucleotides are TGCGCCAGCAGCCATGACAGCACCTACGAGCAGTACTTC. Translating it yields CASSHDSTYEQYF.

There are many counts of this clone. The chain combines TRBV7-2 with TRBJ2-1; D gene uncertain. V was clipped by 1 base and J by 6 bases, with 16 bases between them. Germline lookup yields CDR1 SGHTA and CDR2 FQGNSA. The CDR3 sequence is 16 residues long. The CDR3 DNA reads TGTGCCAGCAGCTTAGTTTACCCGGGTTTCGGCAATGAGCAGTTCTTC. It specifies CASSLVYPGFGNEQFF.